A single T cell receptor beta chain is shown here with its context. The antigen remains undetermined. This sample is drawn from a study of shared clonotypes between healthy human individuals. Using immunoSEQ multiplex PCR, the repertoire was profiled, and TCRdb retains in-frame clones only, with some absent. The sample includes about 1.5 million clones, around 97% of them seen just once. Study observations and caveats: The naive CD4 repertoires of a handful of donors were compared, and 5% to 6.5% of clonotypes were shared.

V was shortened by 6 bases and J by 2 bases, with 7 bases between the two germline ends. Germline CDR1 is SNHLY and CDR2 is FYNNEI. The CDR3 contains 13 residues. The receptor was isolated from a man aged 25 to 40 in good health. V is TRBV2 and J is TRBJ2-2; the D is unclear. Input material: naive CD4+ T cells sorted from blood. The subset: CD45RA+ positively selected. The CDR3 spells CASRSDNTGELFF. CDR3 DNA sequence: TGTGCCAGCAGGTCCGACAACACCGGGGAGCTGTTTTTT. The whole variable domain, remainder taken from reference TRBV2 and TRBJ2-2, is EPEVTQTPSHQVTQMGQEVILRCVPISNHLYFYWYRQILGQKVEFLVSFYNNEISEKSEIFDDQFSVERPDGSNFTLKIRSTKLEDSAMYFCASRSDNTGELFFGEGSRLTVL.